Below are 27 T cell receptor beta chains sequenced from a single sample in a study of cytomegalovirus exposure and HLA in healthy donors. A multiplex PCR was run with 60 Vbeta primers and 13 Jbeta primers. Data came from immunoSEQ multiplex PCR; TCRdb stores just in-frame clones and leaves some out. The sample lists hundreds of thousands of clones; roughly 83% were seen once. Specimen: PBMCs. The receptors were gathered from a boy younger than 10 in good health and CMV-seronegative.

CDR3 sequence reads: CAISESGVNYGYTF. The CDR3 bases are TGTGCCATCAGTGAGTCGGGAGTTAACTATGGCTACACCTTC. The chain couples TRBV10-3 to TRBJ1-2; D gene uncertain. Deletions cut 0 bases from V and 1 base from J, with 6 bases between. The length of the CDR3 is 14 residues. Germline CDR1 and CDR2: ENHRY and SYGVKD.

J is TRBJ1-2 and V is TRBV27, with 7 bases matching TRBD1. The CDR3 runs 16 residues. After removal of 2 bases from V and 2 bases from J, the junction contained 8 bases not matched to a gene. Germline loops: CDR1 MNHEY, CDR2 SMNVEV (reference sequence). The CDR3 is CASSLRPGGDNYGYTF. In nucleotides, the CDR3 is TGTGCCAGCAGTTTAAGGCCAGGGGGTGACAACTATGGCTACACCTTC.

The chain joins TRBV4-2 to TRBJ1-2, with unresolved D. V shed 4 bases and J shed 5 bases, with 11 bases lying between them. The CDR3 has 13 amino acids. The V gene's germline CDR1 is LGHNA and CDR2 YNFKEQ. As DNA, the CDR3 is TGTGCCAGCAGCCCTTCACGAGATTATGGCTACACCTTC. Translation: CASSPSRDYGYTF.

This sequence joins TRBV7-9 and TRBJ2-5; TRBD2 agrees at 11 bases. The J call may be wrong; the DNA end is better matched by TRBJ2-7. Germline V lookup: CDR1 SEHNR, CDR2 FQNEAQ (reference sequence). This CDR3 comprises 16 residues. CDR3 sequence: CASSPKGLAELGEQYF. The CDR3 DNA is TGTGCCAGCAGCCCTAAGGGACTAGCGGAGCTGGGCGAGCAGTACTTC.

This chain uses TRBV27 with TRBJ2-1; 14 bases map to TRBD2. The trim removed 8 bases at V and 4 bases at J, leaving 7 bases unmatched. Germline lookup yields CDR1 MNHEY and CDR2 SMNVEV (reference sequence). CDR3 length: 16 amino acids. The CDR3 spells CASRMGLAGEYNEQFF. DNA of the CDR3: TGTGCCAGCCGAATGGGACTAGCGGGAGAGTACAATGAGCAGTTCTTC.

Regarding this clone: The missing conserved phenylalanine or tryptophan at the end of this CDR3 makes a read error likely. The rearrangement links TRBV6-6 to TRBJ1-2; D gene unclear. V lost 8 bases and J 3 bases, leaving 7 bases between the germline ends. The CDR3 loop spans 11 amino acids. Germline assignment: CDR1 MNHNY and CDR2 SVGAGI (reference sequence). In DNA form, the CDR3 reads TGTGCCAGCCGCCGGGACTATGGCTACACCGTC. It codes for CASRRDYGYTV.

The chain uses TRBV6-1 and TRBJ1-2; 7 bases align to TRBD1. Germline V gene data show CDR1 as MNHNS and CDR2 as SASEGT. Trimming at V came to 5 bases and at J to 4 bases, leaving 4 bases not matched to a gene. CDR3 length equals 13 residues. In DNA, the CDR3 is TGTGCCAGCAGTCGACAGGGACTCTATGGCTACACCTTC. Amino acid sequence: CASSRQGLYGYTF.

The gene calls are TRBV5-6 and TRBJ2-7; 9 bases align to TRBD2. V trimming: 3 bases; J trimming: 1 base; junction bases outside the gene matches: 8. The germline gives CDR1 SGHDT, CDR2 YYEEEE. CDR3 length: 16 amino acids. CDR3 region: CASSSTIAGESYEQYF. The CDR3 DNA is TGTGCCAGCAGCTCTACGATAGCGGGGGAGTCCTACGAGCAGTACTTC. Variable domain in full (rest from reference TRBV5-6 and TRBJ2-7): DAGVTQSPTHLIKTRGQQVTLRCSPKSGHDTVSWYQQALGQGPQFIFQYYEEEERQRGNFPDRFSGHQFPNYSSELNVNALLLGDSALYLCASSSTIAGESYEQYFGPGTRLTVT.

The chain has TRBV10-3 and TRBJ2-1; tentatively, D is TRBD2 (5 bases). The V gene lost 1 base and the J gene lost 15 bases, with 13 bases spanning the gap. This CDR3 spans 12 amino acids. Germline loops: CDR1 ENHRY, CDR2 SYGVKD. The CDR3 region is CAISELGSEGFF. The CDR3, as DNA: TGTGCCATCAGTGAGTTGGGGAGCGAGGGGTTCTTC.

V gene TRBV11-2 combines with J gene TRBJ2-3; D unresolved. Germline V gene sequence: CDR1 SGHAT, CDR2 FQNNGV. CDR3 length: 12 amino acids. DNA for the CDR3: TGTGCTTCCGCCACGAGGCCAGATACGCAGTATTTT. Its translation is CASATRPDTQYF.

The table lists this clone with a count of one. The V gene is TRBV27, the J gene TRBJ1-2; 9 bases align to TRBD1. This CDR3 is 14 amino acids long. The V gene end was trimmed by 4 bases and the J gene end by 8 bases; junction bases not matched to a gene: 8. The germline V gene encodes CDR1 MNHEY and CDR2 SMNVEV (reference sequence). CDR3 sequence: CASSSIQGARGYTF. The CDR3 DNA reads as TGTGCCAGCAGTTCCATACAGGGGGCGAGAGGCTACACCTTC.

This sequence joins TRBV30 and TRBJ1-5; D gene unclear. The CDR3 loop spans 14 amino acids. Germline V gene data show CDR1 as GTSNPN and CDR2 as SVGIG (reference sequence). V dropped 0 bases and J dropped 6 bases, with 12 bases sitting between them. The CDR3 coding sequence is TGTGCCTGGAGTGTACGGAGAAACGGTCAGCCCCAGCATTTT. Protein: CAWSVRRNGQPQHF.

The chain employs TRBV29-1 and TRBJ2-1; 13 nucleotides line up with TRBD2. The germline V gene encodes CDR1 SQVTM and CDR2 ANQGSEA. V dropped 6 bases and J dropped 6; count of bases not matched to a gene: 5. The CDR3 has 14 residues. Here the CDR3 reads CSVRGLAGVNEQFF. The CDR3 DNA follows: TGCAGCGTCCGAGGACTAGCGGGAGTCAATGAGCAGTTCTTC.

The V gene is TRBV21-1, the J gene TRBJ1-4; the table calls TRBD1, which could not be checked here. TRBV21-1 is a known pseudogene. The CDR3 runs 15 residues. In nucleotides, the CDR3 is TGTGCCAGCAGCAACCGGGACAGGTCGAATGAAAAACTGTTTTTT. Translated: CASSNRDRSNEKLFF.

The rearrangement links TRBV13 to TRBJ1-4, with 9 positions matching TRBD1. V trimming: 0 bases; J trimming: 11 bases; junction bases outside the gene matches: 22. The CDR3 spans 20 residues. From germline, CDR1 is PRHDT and CDR2 FYEKMQ (reference sequence). This chain's CDR3 is CASSLGGGQGPGVPLEKLFF. In DNA, the CDR3 is TGTGCCAGCAGCTTAGGCGGGGGACAGGGTCCGGGGGTCCCCCTGGAGAAACTGTTTTTT.

The sample holds one count of this clone. The chain combines TRBV5-1 with TRBJ2-1; 8 bases match TRBD1. The germline CDR1 and CDR2 sequences are SGHRS and YFSETQ. V lost 7 bases and J lost 4; bases outside the gene matches: 13. The CDR3 has 16 residues. CDR3 loop: CASRAPTGANYNEQFF. In DNA form, the CDR3 reads TGCGCCAGCCGCGCCCCGACAGGGGCTAATTACAATGAGCAGTTCTTC.

This chain joins TRBV29-1 and TRBJ1-2; no clear D. Deletions cut 5 bases from V and 1 base from J, with 8 bases between. There are 12 residues in the CDR3. Germline V gene sequence: CDR1 SQVTM, CDR2 ANQGSEA. CDR3 protein: CSVTELNYGYTF. CDR3 DNA sequence: TGCAGCGTTACGGAGCTTAACTATGGCTACACCTTC. Complete variable domain (other parts from reference TRBV29-1 and TRBJ1-2): SAVISQKPSRDICQRGTSLTIQCQVDSQVTMMFWYRQQPGQSLTLIATANQGSEATYESGFVIDKFPISRPNLTFSTLTVSNMSPEDSSIYLCSVTELNYGYTFGSGTRLTVV.

The gene calls are TRBV9 and TRBJ2-2; D is uncertain. Trimming took off 0 bases at V and 4 bases at J, with 4 bases between the two ends. The CDR3 totals 13 residues. CDR1 is SGDLS, CDR2 YYNGEE, per germline. CDR3 protein: CASSVVGTGELFF. Written as DNA, the CDR3 is TGTGCCAGCAGCGTAGTCGGCACCGGGGAGCTGTTTTTT.

This clone was picked up a small number of times. The rearrangement uses TRBV14 and TRBJ1-1; D is undetermined. This CDR3 has 12 residues. Germline CDR1 SGHDN, CDR2 FVKESK. V lost 2 bases, J lost 1 base, and 2 bases lay in between. CDR3 sequence reads: CASSQRNTEAFF. The CDR3 DNA is TGTGCCAGCAGCCAACGGAACACTGAAGCTTTCTTT.

This chain uses TRBV19 with TRBJ1-2, with 9 bases identical to TRBD1. Germline CDR1 and CDR2: LNHDA and SQIVND (reference sequence). The V gene end was trimmed by 8 bases and the J gene end by 8 bases; junction bases not matched to a gene: 12. CDR3 length: 14 residues. CDR3 protein: CASLPRQGVLGYTF. In nucleotides, the CDR3 is TGTGCCAGTCTCCCGAGACAGGGGGTTCTCGGCTACACCTTC.

This clone was found a few times. The V gene is TRBV5-1, the J gene TRBJ1-1; the D gene is possibly TRBD1 (6 bases). CDR3 length equals 13 residues. V shed 4 bases and J shed 11 bases, with 18 bases lying between them. Germline lookup yields CDR1 SGHRS and CDR2 YFSETQ. The CDR3 is CASSTGTEPSAFF. CDR3 coding DNA: TGCGCCAGCAGCACAGGGACGGAACCTTCGGCTTTCTTT.

V gene TRBV23-1 combines with J gene TRBJ2-1; TRBD2 aligns across 8 bases. TRBV23-1 is an ORF, with its function uncertain. This CDR3 is built from 14 residues. The V and J ends lost 8 bases and 2 bases, in that order; junction bases with no gene match: 5. The CDR3 loop is CASAKRETYNEQFF. DNA for the CDR3: TGCGCCAGCGCAAAGCGGGAGACCTACAATGAGCAGTTCTTC.

V is TRBV2 and J is TRBJ2-1; no firm D call. The germline CDR1 and CDR2 sequences are SNHLY and FYNNEI. CDR3 length: 13 residues. Trimming cost V 0 bases and J 12 bases, with 12 bases left between them. In nucleotides, the CDR3 is TGTGCCAGCAGTGAAGCGAGAGATTATGGGCAGTTCTTC. It is translated as CASSEARDYGQFF.

This clone has just one count. This chain uses TRBV7-2 with TRBJ2-3, with D uncertain. CDR1 is SGHTA and CDR2 is FQGNSA in the germline V gene. CDR3 length: 14 residues. The V end was cut by 2 bases, the J end by 2 bases, with 8 bases between. CDR3 protein: CASSLRRYTDTQYF. The CDR3, as DNA: TGTGCCAGCAGCTTACGGCGGTACACAGATACGCAGTATTTT.

The rearrangement joins TRBV7-8 to TRBJ1-2, with a weak D call TRBD1 (5 bases). The germline V gene encodes CDR1 SGHVS and CDR2 FQNEAQ. Trimming took off 1 base at V and 1 base at J, with 10 bases between the two ends. The CDR3 covers 15 residues. CDR3 loop: CASSLDLGVNYGYTF. The CDR3 DNA reads as TGTGCCAGCAGCTTAGATCTAGGGGTTAACTATGGCTACACCTTC.

This chain links TRBV7-3 with TRBJ2-5; 8 bases are a match to TRBD2. The germline gives CDR1 SGHTA, CDR2 FQGTGA. J gave up 1 base and V 5 bases, and 12 bases lay outside the gene matches. The CDR3 totals 17 residues. As DNA, the CDR3 is TGTGCCAGCAGCCTTAATAGCGGGGCCGCCTCCCAAGAGACCCAGTACTTC. Amino acids: CASSLNSGAASQETQYF.

The chain has TRBV6-5 and TRBJ1-5; perhaps TRBD1 as D (6 bases). The CDR3 totals 15 residues. The V gene's germline CDR1 is MNHEY and CDR2 SVGAGI. Trimming shortened V by 5 bases and J by 2 bases, and 13 bases separated the two germline ends. CDR3 nucleotide sequence: TGTGCCAGCAGTGTTTGGACAGAGGGCAATCAGCCCCAGCATTTT. Protein product: CASSVWTEGNQPQHF.